The entry that follows covers one TCR beta chain sequence. The antigen is not known. The data belong to a study of human T cells and chemical hapten exposure. How the authors handled the data: Counting gave a median of around 100,000 TCRs per sample, with values ranging from about 20,000 to 750,000. One entry per CDR3 protein results from TCRdb running MiXCR on the RACE reads. The V and J calls shown here were made by TCRdb, not taken from the authors' results. The sample has about 380,000 distinct CDR3 sequences; approximately 5.1% are singletons. The time point here: pre-sensitization, week 0. This sample's treatment: therapeutic diphenylcyclopropenone sensitization with weekly scalp DPC. Study-level points and caveats: Unchanged with DPC sensitization were TCRs above 1 in 1000 frequency.

V lost 6 bases, J lost 7 bases, and 9 bases stayed unmatched. This CDR3 has 15 residues. Germline CDR1 and CDR2: MNHNY and SVGAGI (reference sequence). The sequences come from whole blood, collected in connection with sensitization to the hapten diphenylcyclopropenone (DPC). V usage is TRBV6-6 and J usage is TRBJ1-5; 10 nucleotides align to TRBD1. The TCR sequence derives from a woman between 50 and 59 years old with alopecia areata. Some clones in this sample may be carry-over from other donors' samples. The CDR3 sequence: CASRSPGQGRQPQHF. CDR3 in DNA: TGTGCCAGCAGGTCTCCGGGACAGGGGCGACAGCCCCAGCATTTT.